The 5 T cell receptor beta chains reported below all come from one sample, sequenced in a study of CD8 T cells in ankylosing spondylitis. Each CDR3 protein gets one entry after TCRdb re-called the 5' RACE reads with MiXCR. Among roughly 130,000 distinct CDR3 sequences, 7% were seen once, and the ten largest hold roughly an eighth. The sequenced sample consisted of blood, either unsorted or a sorted T cell fraction (not recorded which). The origin of the receptors is a male donor with ankylosing spondylitis or in good health (not recorded which).

This clonotype showed up many times. V and J are TRBV3-1 and TRBJ2-1; TRBD2 is a possible D gene (5 bases). In germline, CDR1 is LGHDT, CDR2 YNNKEL (reference sequence). The CDR3 runs 17 residues. The V end was cut by 0 bases, the J end by 3 bases, with 15 bases between. The CDR3 reads CASSQDTAGGLYNEQFF. Written as DNA, the CDR3 is TGTGCCAGCAGCCAAGATACGGCCGGCGGGCTCTACAATGAGCAGTTCTTC.

This clonotype was seen at least ten times. The V and J genes are TRBV7-2 and TRBJ1-5; 7 bases fit TRBD1. J was trimmed by 0 bases and V by 5 bases; bases with no gene match: 4. The CDR3 runs 15 residues. CDR1 is SGHTA, CDR2 FQGNSA, per germline. CDR3 protein: CASSAQGGSNQPQHF. In nucleotides, the CDR3 is TGTGCCAGCAGCGCGCAGGGGGGTAGCAATCAGCCCCAGCATTTT.

With regard to this clonotype: A much larger clone differs by one base, so this may be a read error. J is TRBJ2-7 and V is TRBV6-2 or TRBV6-3; D is uncertain. The ends were cut back, 2 bases at V and 6 bases at J, with 14 bases in the middle. The germline V gene encodes CDR1 MNHEY and CDR2 SVGEGT. CDR3 length equals 14 residues. CDR3 coding DNA: TGTGCCAGCAGTTACCGCGTAGGTCCCTCCGAGCAGTACTTC. It codes for CASSYRVGPSEQYF.

This clonotype has ten or more counts. This chain connects TRBV20-1 to TRBJ1-1, with D possibly being TRBD1 (5 bases). The CDR3 has 12 amino acids. CDR1 and CDR2 from the germline V gene are DFQATT and SNEGSKA (reference sequence). The V gene lost 8 bases and the J gene lost 1 base, with 11 bases spanning the gap. The CDR3 DNA reads as TGCAGTCCGAGCCAGGGGAACACTGAAGCTTTCTTT. It specifies CSPSQGNTEAFF.

Many counts were recorded for this clonotype. The genes are TRBV15 and TRBJ1-5, with TRBD1 matching over 9 bases. Germline V CDR1 and CDR2: LNHNV, YYDKDF (reference sequence). Trimming took 3 bases from V and 8 from J; bases not matched to a gene: 8. The CDR3 has 15 residues. This CDR3 reads CATSSGQGTLEPQHF. The CDR3 DNA sequence: TGTGCCACCAGCAGCGGACAGGGGACTTTGGAGCCCCAGCATTTT.